The clone carrying this T cell receptor beta chain appeared a few times. As yet, its antigen is unknown. This sample was included in a study of CD8 T cells in ankylosing spondylitis. The study's findings and limits: For ankylosing spondylitis blood, a TCR beta motif of under ten highly homologous variants appeared characteristic.

Each CDR3 protein is one row after TCRdb ran MiXCR on the 5' RACE reads. The repertoire has a few hundred thousand distinct CDR3 sequences, roughly 8% of them found once; the top ten carry approximately 15%. The TCR originated in a male donor with ankylosing spondylitis. Sample: blood, either unsorted or a sorted T cell fraction (not recorded which).

CDR3 DNA sequence: TGTGCCAGCAGCTTACCCGGGATCACAGATACGCAGTATTTT. Protein product: CASSLPGITDTQYF. V and J are TRBV7-9 and TRBJ2-3; D perhaps matches TRBD2 (5 bases). Trimming took 2 bases from V and 2 from J, leaving 8 bases between them. The germline V gene has CDR1 SEHNR and CDR2 FQNEAQ (reference sequence). This CDR3 has 14 amino acids.